This T cell receptor beta chain is from a study of OX40 agonist ivuxolimab in advanced cancers. This CDR3 spans 13 amino acids. The V and J ends lost 9 bases and 5 bases, in that order; junction bases with no gene match: 6. CDR1 is MNHEY and CDR2 is SVGAGI in the germline V gene. This clone has more than one count but fewer than ten. TCRdb keeps only in-frame clones here, not all; method: immunoSEQ multiplex PCR. The sample has 20,000 to 25,000 clones; over 70% are singletons. This sample comprised CD4+ or CD8+ T cells sorted from blood, obtained in a trial of the OX40 agonist ivuxolimab. This rearrangement joins TRBV6-5 to TRBJ1-1; TRBD1 matches at 10 bases. The receptor's source is an adult with an advanced solid tumor such as melanoma, head and neck, liver or kidney cancer. The CDR3 sequence: CASGQGGGTEAFF. The CDR3 bases are TGTGCCAGTGGACAGGGGGGAGGGACTGAAGCTTTCTTT.